The rows below give T cell receptor beta chains drawn from one sample of a study of blood T cell repertoires in COVID-19. TCRdb's table, derived via immunoSEQ multiplex PCR, lists solely in-frame clones and lacks some. The sample records roughly 100,000 clones, approximately 84% being singletons. The sequenced material came from peripheral blood. Source of these receptors: a human donor in a cohort sampled during active COVID-19. The CDR3 runs from the conserved cysteine through the conserved F or W. Each record gives: V gene, D gene, clone size, J gene, CDR3 protein, CDR3 DNA. The D gene is left open where the match is weak. Clone size appears in some rows only: once, few, many, or a class for an expanded clone.

TRBV5-1	TRBD2	-	TRBJ2-7	CASSPQLMTGTSGTGEQYF	TGCGCCAGCTCCCCCCAGCTAATGACCGGGACTAGCGGCACAGGGGAGCAGTACTTC
TRBV3-1/TRBV3-2	-	-	TRBJ2-2	CASSQLSTGELFF	TGTGCCAGCAGCCAACTAAGCACCGGGGAGCTGTTTTTT
TRBV28	TRBD1	-	TRBJ2-2	CASSGQGKGGELFF	TGTGCCAGCTCGGGACAGGGAAAAGGCGGGGAGCTGTTTTTT
TRBV11-2	TRBD1	-	TRBJ2-7	CASSPGGYWDRGYEQYF	TGTGCCAGCAGCCCAGGGGGCTATTGGGACAGGGGATACGAGCAGTACTTC
TRBV6-6	TRBD1	few	TRBJ2-7	CASSYKDRGQLEQYF	TGTGCCAGCAGTTACAAGGACAGGGGGCAACTGGAGCAGTACTTC
TRBV24-1	TRBD2	-	TRBJ2-3	CATSDPSGASTDTQYF	TGTGCCACCAGTGATCCTAGCGGGGCAAGCACAGATACGCAGTATTTT
TRBV21-1	-	-	TRBJ2-7	CASSKRGQGAKEQYF	TGTGCCAGCAGCAAAAGAGGGCAGGGGGCTAAAGAGCAGTACTTC
TRBV28	TRBD1	-	TRBJ1-2	CASSLTGQGFYGYTF	TGTGCCAGCAGTCTCACGGGACAGGGTTTCTATGGCTACACCTTC
TRBV6-2/TRBV6-3	-	-	TRBJ1-1	CASSYSIGDPEAFF	TGTGCCAGCAGTTACTCCATTGGAGACCCAGAAGCTTTCTTT
TRBV6-2/TRBV6-3	-	few	TRBJ2-1	CASSQGGSYNEQFF	TGTGCCAGCAGTCAGGGGGGCTCCTACAATGAGCAGTTCTTC
TRBV25-1	-	-	TRBJ1-1	CASSESDTEAFF	TGTGCCAGCAGTGAATCAGACACTGAAGCTTTCTTT
TRBV6-5	-	once	TRBJ2-2	CASSYWQTNTGELFF	TGTGCCAGCAGTTACTGGCAAACAAATACCGGGGAGCTGTTTTTT
TRBV7-8	-	-	TRBJ1-2	CASSLIQGWLYGYTF	TGTGCCAGCAGCTTAATCCAGGGTTGGTTGTATGGCTACACCTTC
TRBV6-5	TRBD1	-	TRBJ1-1	CATGTGEETEAFF	TGTGCCACCGGGACAGGGGAGGAGACTGAAGCTTTCTTT
TRBV6-5	TRBD1	-	TRBJ1-6	CASSPGGQGVAPLHF	TGTGCCAGCAGTCCCGGGGGACAGGGGGTCGCACCCCTCCACTTT
TRBV5-4	TRBD2	-	TRBJ2-1	CASSLGGGAYNEQFF	TGTGCCAGCAGCTTGGGCGGGGGGGCCTACAATGAGCAGTTCTTC
TRBV6-5	-	-	TRBJ1-2	CASSYGGRRYGYTF	TGTGCCAGCAGTTACGGGGGCAGGAGATATGGCTACACCTTC
TRBV7-2	TRBD2	-	TRBJ2-7	CASSLAGGSRVGEQYF	TGTGCCAGCAGCTTAGCGGGGGGGAGTCGTGTCGGCGAGCAGTACTTC
TRBV7-3	TRBD2	-	TRBJ2-2	CASSPRASGGSVGELFF	TGTGCCAGCAGCCCAAGGGCTAGCGGGGGGTCTGTCGGGGAGCTGTTTTTT
TRBV6-6	TRBD1	-	TRBJ1-1	CASSSGTGANTEAFF	TGTGCCAGCAGCTCCGGGACAGGGGCGAACACTGAAGCTTTCTTT
TRBV7-9	TRBD1	-	TRBJ1-6	CASSRQGDNSPLHF	TGTGCCAGCAGCAGACAGGGGGATAATTCACCCCTCCACTTT
TRBV19	-	-	TRBJ1-5	CASSTSRQPQHF	TGTGCCAGTAGTACTTCCCGTCAGCCCCAGCATTTT
TRBV9	-	-	TRBJ1-3	CASSGSGAHSGNTIYF	TGTGCCAGCAGCGGATCAGGGGCGCACTCTGGAAACACCATATATTTT
TRBV7-8	-	few	TRBJ1-6	CASSLESSPLHF	TGTGCCAGCAGCTTAGAGAGTTCACCCCTCCACTTT
TRBV14	TRBD1	few	TRBJ1-5	CASSQEDRGGNQPQHF	TGTGCCAGCAGCCAAGAAGACAGGGGGGGCAATCAGCCCCAGCATTTT
TRBV18	TRBD1	once	TRBJ1-2	CASSDKDGQGSYVYGYTF	TGTGCCAGCTCAGACAAAGACGGACAGGGGAGTTATGTCTATGGCTACACCTTC